These 10 T cell receptor beta chains came from one sample sequenced in a study of CD8 T cells in Susac syndrome. Random hexamers were used to reverse transcribe roughly 0.5 to 1 ug of RNA. TCRdb used MiXCR to reprocess the immunoSEQ multiplex PCR reads, holding one entry per CDR3 protein. The top ten clones hold roughly 0.08% of a sample with some 160,000 distinct CDR3 sequences, around 95% of them seen once. Input material: CD4+ T cells from PBMCs. The receptors stem from a human donor with Susac syndrome.

J is TRBJ1-1 and V is TRBV18; perhaps TRBD1 as D (5 bases). The V gene's germline CDR1 is KGHSH and CDR2 LQKENI. This CDR3 is 16 amino acids long. The V end was cut by 3 bases, the J end by 0 bases, with 14 bases between. The CDR3 bases are TGTGCCAGCTCACCGTCTGGGGCCGGGATGAACACTGAAGCTTTCTTT. It translates to CASSPSGAGMNTEAFF.

This chain joins TRBV12-5 and TRBJ1-5, with TRBD1 matching 9 bases. There are 14 residues in the CDR3. V gave up 7 bases and J gave up 6 bases; unmatched junction bases: 7. The germline gives CDR1 LGHNT, CDR2 FRNRAP. DNA of the CDR3: TGTGCTAGTGCTCGGACAGGGGAGGGTCAGCCCCAGCATTTT. Residues: CASARTGEGQPQHF.

V and J are TRBV20-1 and TRBJ1-6, with 7 bases lining up with TRBD1. V shed 3 bases and J 16 bases; nucleotides not matched to a gene: 18. The CDR3 loop spans 15 amino acids. CDR1 DFQATT and CDR2 SNEGSKA come from the germline V gene (reference sequence). CDR3 in amino acids: CSAREGRTGPTGLHF. CDR3 bases: TGCAGTGCTAGGGAAGGAAGGACAGGCCCCACCGGGCTCCACTTT.

The chain is built from TRBV7-9 and TRBJ1-2, with D possibly TRBD1 on 5 matching bases. V lost 5 bases and J lost 4, with 11 bases in between. CDR3 length: 13 amino acids. Germline V gives CDR1 SEHNR, CDR2 FQNEAQ (reference sequence). Here the CDR3 reads CASSPDSRYGYTF. Here the CDR3 DNA reads TGTGCCAGCAGCCCTGACAGCCGCTATGGCTACACCTTC.

This chain uses TRBV15 with TRBJ1-2; D may be TRBD1 (5 bases). Germline V CDR1 and CDR2: LNHNV, YYDKDF (reference sequence). The CDR3 totals 12 residues. V lost 4 bases to trimming and J lost 3 bases, with 6 bases between them. The CDR3 nucleotides read TGTGCCACCAGCATAGGGGACTATGGCTACACCTTC. Translated: CATSIGDYGYTF.

The rearrangement uses TRBV9 and TRBJ2-7; 8 bases are shared with TRBD2. CDR3 length: 15 amino acids. Germline assignment: CDR1 SGDLS and CDR2 YYNGEE. J lost 0 bases, V lost 0 bases, and 2 bases had no gene match. The DNA of the CDR3 is TGTGCCAGCAGCGTAGAAGCGGGAGCCTCCTACGAGCAGTACTTC. This gives the protein CASSVEAGASYEQYF.

This chain uses TRBV9 with TRBJ2-1, with a weak D call TRBD2 (6 bases). The CDR3 runs to 17 residues. Germline V gives CDR1 SGDLS, CDR2 YYNGEE. Trimming shortened V by 4 bases and J by 0 bases, and 17 bases separated the two germline ends. Written as DNA, the CDR3 is TGTGCCAGCAGCCCTAGAGGAGGGTACGACTCCTACAATGAGCAGTTCTTC. It is translated as CASSPRGGYDSYNEQFF.

The chain is built from TRBV29-1 and TRBJ2-1; 8 nucleotides align to TRBD2. J was trimmed by 4 bases and V by 0 bases; bases with no gene match: 11. Looked up from germline, CDR1 is SQVTM and CDR2 is ANQGSEA. CDR3 size: 17 residues. The CDR3 sequence is CSVEDPVLAERYNEQFF. The CDR3 DNA sequence: TGCAGCGTTGAAGATCCGGTACTAGCGGAACGATACAATGAGCAGTTCTTC.

This chain joins TRBV6-5 and TRBJ1-6, with D possibly being TRBD1 (5 bases). CDR3 length equals 16 residues. Germline lookup yields CDR1 MNHEY and CDR2 SVGAGI. The germline V and J ends were trimmed by 0 bases and 6 bases, with 12 bases remaining between them. Here the CDR3 DNA reads TGTGCCAGCAGTTACTCGGTCTCAGGGAGTAATTCACCCCTCCACTTT. Protein: CASSYSVSGSNSPLHF.

V is TRBV20-1 and J is TRBJ2-3; 9 nucleotides agree with TRBD2. Trimming removed 8 bases from V and 7 bases from J; junction bases left unmatched: 16. The CDR3 sequence is 15 residues long. Germline V gives CDR1 DFQATT, CDR2 SNEGSKA (reference sequence). The CDR3 here is CSSQPPREGLNTQYF. CDR3 bases: TGCAGTTCCCAACCGCCGCGGGAGGGCTTAAATACGCAGTATTTT.